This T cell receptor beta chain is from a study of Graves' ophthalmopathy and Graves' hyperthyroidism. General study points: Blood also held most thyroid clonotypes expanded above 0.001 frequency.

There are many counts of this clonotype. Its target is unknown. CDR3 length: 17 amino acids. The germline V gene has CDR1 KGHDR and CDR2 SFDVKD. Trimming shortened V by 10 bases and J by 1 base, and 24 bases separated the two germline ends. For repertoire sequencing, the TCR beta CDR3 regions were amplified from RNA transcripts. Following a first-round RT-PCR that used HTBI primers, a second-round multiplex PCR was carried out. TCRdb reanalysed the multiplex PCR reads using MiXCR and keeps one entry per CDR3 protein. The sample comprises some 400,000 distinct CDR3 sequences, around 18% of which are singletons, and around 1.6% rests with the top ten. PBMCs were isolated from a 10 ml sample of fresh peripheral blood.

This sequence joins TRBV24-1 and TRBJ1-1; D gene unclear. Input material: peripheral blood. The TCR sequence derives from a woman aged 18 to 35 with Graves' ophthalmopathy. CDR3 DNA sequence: TGTGCCACGCCTATCCCCGGTCGCACTGGACCGAACACTGAAGCTTTCTTT. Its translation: CATPIPGRTGPNTEAFF.